Presented here are 15 T cell receptor beta chains from one specimen sequenced in a study of blood T cell repertoires in COVID-19. Here immunoSEQ multiplex PCR was the method, and the copy in TCRdb shows in-frame clones only, minus some. The table records 97,000 or so clones, 90% of them present only once. The sample comprised peripheral blood. Source of these receptors: a man in his fifties with acute or convalescent COVID-19.

This chain joins TRBV18 and TRBJ2-1, with 13 positions matching TRBD2. The V and J ends lost 6 bases and 6 bases, in that order; junction bases with no gene match: 5. CDR1 is KGHSH and CDR2 is LQKENI in the germline V gene. The length of the CDR3 is 15 residues. The CDR3 loop is CASSRGLAGANEQFF. The CDR3 nucleotides are TGTGCCAGCTCCCGCGGACTAGCGGGGGCCAATGAGCAGTTCTTC.

V gene TRBV25-1 combines with J gene TRBJ2-7, with a possible D match to TRBD1 (6 bases). This CDR3 is 12 amino acids long. Germline V gives CDR1 MGHDK, CDR2 SYGVNS. Trimming pared 6 bases from V and 1 base from J, leaving 7 bases between. CDR3 region: CASRGTSYEQYF. CDR3 sequence (DNA): TGTGCCAGCAGGGGGACATCCTACGAGCAGTACTTC.

The J gene is TRBJ2-7, the V gene TRBV5-1; TRBD1 agrees at 9 bases. V lost 0 bases to trimming and J lost 2 bases; unmatched junction nucleotides: 0. Germline-derived CDR1 and CDR2 are SGHRS and YFSETQ. This CDR3 is 14 amino acids long. CDR3 nucleotide sequence: TGCGCCAGCAGCTTGGGGGACAGGGCCTACGAGCAGTACTTC. Translating gives CASSLGDRAYEQYF.

J is TRBJ1-5 and V is TRBV6-6; possibly TRBD1 for D (5 bases). Germline CDR1 and CDR2: MNHNY and SVGAGI (reference sequence). The CDR3 is 13 amino acids. V was clipped by 6 bases and J by 5 bases, with 11 bases between them. CDR3 DNA: TGTGCCAGCAGCGGGGGAGGGGATCAGCCCCAGCATTTT. It is translated as CASSGGGDQPQHF.

J is TRBJ1-6 and V is TRBV7-9; D gene uncertain. Germline CDR1 SEHNR, CDR2 FQNEAQ (reference sequence). The CDR3 is made up of 12 amino acids. V lost 6 bases to trimming and J lost 6 bases, with 6 bases between them. CDR3 DNA: TGTGCCAGCAGGGAGGGTAATTCACCCCTCCACTTT. Translated: CASREGNSPLHF.

This chain uses TRBV18 with TRBJ1-1, with D maybe TRBD1 (6 bases). In germline, CDR1 is KGHSH, CDR2 LQKENI. The V end was cut by 1 base, the J end by 4 bases, with 16 bases between. The CDR3 totals 16 residues. The CDR3 is CASSPQAGGPTTEAFF. The CDR3 DNA is TGTGCCAGCTCACCACAGGCGGGGGGGCCGACCACTGAAGCTTTCTTT.

V is TRBV7-8 and J is TRBJ1-3; 7 bases align to TRBD1. The CDR3 length is 16 residues. Germline V gene sequence: CDR1 SGHVS, CDR2 FQNEAQ. V lost 4 bases to trimming and J lost 1 base; unmatched junction nucleotides: 7. The CDR3 spells CASSYSTGESGNTIYF. The CDR3 DNA is TGTGCCAGCAGCTACTCAACAGGGGAGTCTGGAAACACCATATATTTT.

The chain carries TRBV18 and TRBJ2-5, with TRBD1 matching over 7 bases. CDR3 size: 16 residues. Germline CDR1 and CDR2: KGHSH and LQKENI. V shed 2 bases, J shed 2 bases, and the junction held 8 bases outside the gene matches. CDR3 in DNA: TGTGCCAGCTCACCAAATACCGGGACAGAGCAAGAGACCCAGTACTTC. It is translated as CASSPNTGTEQETQYF.

The chain joins TRBV7-9 to TRBJ2-7; the match to TRBD1 covers 9 bases. Germline V gene data show CDR1 as SEHNR and CDR2 as FQNEAQ (reference sequence). This CDR3 has 13 amino acids. V shed 5 bases, J shed 4 bases, and the junction held 3 bases outside the gene matches. DNA of the CDR3: TGTGCCAGCAGCACCGGACAGGGGTACGAGCAGTACTTC. This translates into CASSTGQGYEQYF. The full variable domain, its missing parts supplied by reference TRBV7-9 and TRBJ2-7, is DTGVSQNPRHKITKRGQNVTFRCDPISEHNRLYWYRQTLGQGPEFLTYFQNEAQLEKSRLLSDRFSAERPKGSFSTLEIQRTEQGDSAMYLCASSTGQGYEQYFGPGTRLTVT.

This chain links TRBV10-3 with TRBJ2-3, with TRBD2 identical over 7 bases. Germline lookup yields CDR1 ENHRY and CDR2 SYGVKD. CDR3 size: 12 residues. V lost 5 bases and J lost 5; bases outside the gene matches: 1. CDR3 loop: CAISPGGDTQYF. DNA of the CDR3: TGTGCCATCAGTCCGGGGGGAGATACGCAGTATTTT.

The chain uses TRBV11-2 and TRBJ1-2; D may be TRBD1 (6 bases). Germline CDR1 and CDR2: SGHAT and FQNNGV. Trimming removed 1 base at V and 4 bases at J, with 10 bases between. This CDR3 has 14 amino acids. The CDR3 protein is CASSLGTGSYGYTF. Here the CDR3 DNA reads TGTGCCAGCAGCTTAGGCACAGGGAGCTATGGCTACACCTTC.

Here the CDR3 reads CASSLAGQGNTIYF. The CDR3 DNA reads as TGCGCCAGCAGCTTGGCCGGACAGGGGAACACCATATATTTT. The chain has TRBV5-1 and TRBJ1-3, with 9 nucleotides matching TRBD1. Germline V gives CDR1 SGHRS, CDR2 YFSETQ. This CDR3 is 14 amino acids long. J lost 7 bases, V lost 0 bases, and 2 bases had no gene match.

This clone was detected once. The V gene is TRBV6-6, the J gene TRBJ2-3, with 7 bases that match TRBD1. Germline V gene sequence: CDR1 MNHNY, CDR2 SVGAGI (reference sequence). The CDR3 length is 14 residues. J lost 5 bases, V lost 5 bases, and 7 bases had no gene match. The CDR3 coding sequence is TGTGCCAGCAGTGTGACAGGGAGAGTAGATACGCAGTATTTT. It is translated as CASSVTGRVDTQYF.

This clone was seen a single time. The CDR3 bases are TGTGCCATCAAGAGGCAGGGGGAGGTGGTCAACTATGGCTACACCTTC. Translated, it gives CAIKRQGEVVNYGYTF. This chain joins TRBV10-3 and TRBJ1-2; TRBD1 matches 7 bases. J lost 2 bases, V lost 7 bases, and 13 bases had no gene match. This CDR3 region has 16 residues. Looked up from germline, CDR1 is ENHRY and CDR2 is SYGVKD.

This chain connects TRBV20-1 to TRBJ2-1, with 10 bases that match TRBD2. Germline assignment: CDR1 DFQATT and CDR2 SNEGSKA (reference sequence). J lost 7 bases, V lost 3 bases, and 6 bases had no gene match. CDR3 length: 14 residues. In nucleotides, the CDR3 is TGCAGTGCTAGTGCTAGCGGGAGACTAAATGAGCAGTTCTTC. It is translated as CSASASGRLNEQFF.